The rows below give T cell receptor beta chains drawn from one sample of a study of OX40 agonist ivuxolimab in advanced cancers. Sequencing used immunoSEQ multiplex PCR; TCRdb keeps in-frame clones, though not all of them. The sample yields 92,000 or so clones, more than 80% seen once. The sequencing used CD4+ or CD8+ T cells sorted from blood, collected in a trial of the OX40 agonist ivuxolimab. Receptors originate from an adult with an advanced solid tumor such as melanoma, head and neck, liver or kidney cancer. Each CDR3 is given with its conserved first and last residue. The D gene is left open where the match is weak. Clone size is given for some rows only: seen once, a few or many times, or a class if the clone is expanded.

clone_size: -
d_call: TRBD1
j_call: TRBJ1-4
v_call: TRBV12-5
cdr3_aa: CASGPGQGREKLFF
cdr3_nt: TGTGCTAGTGGGCCGGGACAGGGAAGGGAAAAACTGTTTTTT

clone_size: -
d_call: TRBD1
j_call: TRBJ1-2
v_call: TRBV27
cdr3_aa: CASSRTGLDGYTF
cdr3_nt: TGTGCCAGCAGCAGGACAGGGCTGGATGGCTACACCTTC

clone_size: once
d_call: TRBD2
j_call: TRBJ2-1
v_call: TRBV5-6
cdr3_aa: CASSLDREGRSYNEQFF
cdr3_nt: TGTGCCAGCAGCTTGGACCGGGAGGGCCGGTCCTACAATGAGCAGTTCTTC

clone_size: -
d_call: -
j_call: TRBJ2-2
v_call: TRBV7-2
cdr3_aa: CASSFVGTGELFF
cdr3_nt: TGTGCCAGCAGCTTCGTTGGGACCGGGGAGCTGTTTTTT

clone_size: -
d_call: TRBD2
j_call: TRBJ2-7
v_call: TRBV19
cdr3_aa: CASSIDHGASGHYEQYF
cdr3_nt: TGTGCCAGTAGTATAGATCACGGCGCTAGCGGCCACTACGAGCAGTACTTC

clone_size: many
d_call: -
j_call: TRBJ1-1
v_call: TRBV6-1
cdr3_aa: CASRPQALNTEAFF
cdr3_nt: TGTGCCAGCAGACCACAGGCCCTGAACACTGAAGCTTTCTTT

clone_size: -
d_call: TRBD1
j_call: TRBJ1-5
v_call: TRBV7-6
cdr3_aa: CASSLGDRGNQPQHF
cdr3_nt: TGTGCCAGCAGCTTAGGGGACAGGGGGAACCAGCCCCAGCATTTT

clone_size: -
d_call: TRBD1
j_call: TRBJ1-1
v_call: TRBV7-9
cdr3_aa: CASSSSTGGNTEAFF
cdr3_nt: TGTGCCAGCAGCAGCTCGACAGGGGGGAACACTGAAGCTTTCTTT

clone_size: -
d_call: -
j_call: TRBJ2-7
v_call: TRBV21-1
cdr3_aa: CASSSFGRTGVNRGGEQYF
cdr3_nt: TGTGCCAGCAGCAGTTTTGGTCGGACAGGGGTGAACAGGGGTGGCGAGCAGTACTTC

clone_size: -
d_call: TRBD2
j_call: TRBJ2-4
v_call: TRBV7-6
cdr3_aa: CASSLAAPRGGAKNIQYF
cdr3_nt: TGTGCCAGCAGCTTAGCGGCGCCCCGGGGGGGAGCCAAAAACATTCAGTACTTC

clone_size: -
d_call: TRBD2
j_call: TRBJ2-1
v_call: TRBV19
cdr3_aa: CASSYSGSPKPDNEQFF
cdr3_nt: TGTGCCAGTAGTTATAGCGGGAGCCCTAAACCAGACAATGAGCAGTTCTTC

clone_size: -
d_call: TRBD2
j_call: TRBJ2-7
v_call: TRBV9
cdr3_aa: CASSVAGTSGEQYF
cdr3_nt: TGTGCCAGCAGCGTGGCCGGGACTAGTGGCGAGCAGTACTTC

clone_size: -
d_call: TRBD1
j_call: TRBJ1-4
v_call: TRBV6-1
cdr3_aa: CASRDRGTNEKLFF
cdr3_nt: TGTGCCAGCAGAGACAGGGGGACTAATGAAAAACTGTTTTTT

clone_size: once
d_call: -
j_call: TRBJ2-7
v_call: TRBV6-1
cdr3_aa: CASSELSYEQYF
cdr3_nt: TGTGCCAGCAGTGAACTCAGTTACGAGCAGTACTTC

clone_size: -
d_call: TRBD2
j_call: TRBJ2-3
v_call: TRBV27
cdr3_aa: CASNRLAGGPGDTQYF
cdr3_nt: TGTGCCAGCAACCGACTAGCGGGGGGCCCCGGGGATACGCAGTATTTT

clone_size: -
d_call: -
j_call: TRBJ2-1
v_call: TRBV7-2
cdr3_aa: CASTAYNEQFF
cdr3_nt: TGTGCCAGCACCGCTTATAATGAGCAGTTCTTC

clone_size: few
d_call: TRBD1
j_call: TRBJ1-1
v_call: TRBV10-3
cdr3_aa: CAIRGTGKNTEAFF
cdr3_nt: TGTGCCATCAGAGGGACAGGAAAGAACACTGAAGCTTTCTTT

clone_size: -
d_call: -
j_call: TRBJ2-1
v_call: TRBV6-5
cdr3_aa: CASSYTGVYNEQFF
cdr3_nt: TGTGCCAGCAGTTACACGGGTGTCTACAATGAGCAGTTCTTC

clone_size: -
d_call: TRBD1
j_call: TRBJ2-7
v_call: TRBV2
cdr3_aa: CASIEGTGGGYEQYF
cdr3_nt: TGTGCCAGCATCGAGGGAACAGGGGGAGGCTACGAGCAGTACTTC

clone_size: -
d_call: TRBD2
j_call: TRBJ2-1
v_call: TRBV4-2
cdr3_aa: CASSQDLGSGGSSYNEQFF
cdr3_nt: TGTGCCAGCAGCCAAGATTTGGGTAGCGGGGGCAGCTCCTACAATGAGCAGTTCTTC

clone_size: -
d_call: TRBD2
j_call: TRBJ2-5
v_call: TRBV29-1
cdr3_aa: CSVEGGLAGAAETQYF
cdr3_nt: TGCAGCGTTGAGGGGGGACTAGCGGGAGCGGCGGAGACCCAGTACTTC

clone_size: once
d_call: TRBD2
j_call: TRBJ2-5
v_call: TRBV11-2
cdr3_aa: CASSLVISGRLETQYF
cdr3_nt: TGTGCCAGCAGCTTAGTAATTAGCGGGAGGTTAGAGACCCAGTACTTC

clone_size: -
d_call: -
j_call: TRBJ2-7
v_call: TRBV18
cdr3_aa: CASSSKGYEQYF
cdr3_nt: TGTGCCAGCTCATCGAAGGGCTACGAGCAGTACTTC

clone_size: -
d_call: -
j_call: TRBJ1-1
v_call: TRBV6-6
cdr3_aa: CASRAGFGNTEAFF
cdr3_nt: TGTGCCAGCAGGGCAGGGTTCGGGAACACTGAAGCTTTCTTT

clone_size: -
d_call: TRBD1
j_call: TRBJ1-1
v_call: TRBV10-3
cdr3_aa: CAISEGQGSEAFF
cdr3_nt: TGTGCCATCAGTGAGGGACAGGGGTCTGAAGCTTTCTTT

clone_size: -
d_call: TRBD1
j_call: TRBJ2-3
v_call: TRBV5-1
cdr3_aa: CASSSSEGGRNTQYF
cdr3_nt: TGCGCCAGCAGTTCCTCTGAAGGGGGCAGAAATACGCAGTATTTT

clone_size: -
d_call: -
j_call: TRBJ1-1
v_call: TRBV6-5
cdr3_aa: CASRLPGQNTEAFF
cdr3_nt: TGTGCCAGCAGGCTCCCGGGCCAGAACACTGAAGCTTTCTTT

clone_size: -
d_call: -
j_call: TRBJ2-6
v_call: TRBV21-1
cdr3_aa: CARHGGEAGANVLTF
cdr3_nt: TGTGCCCGCCATGGAGGGGAGGCTGGGGCCAACGTCCTGACTTTC

clone_size: -
d_call: TRBD2
j_call: TRBJ2-2
v_call: TRBV4-3
cdr3_aa: CASSPGLAGGPDTGELFF
cdr3_nt: TGCGCCAGCAGCCCCGGACTAGCGGGGGGGCCAGACACCGGGGAGCTGTTTTTT

clone_size: few
d_call: -
j_call: TRBJ1-6
v_call: TRBV6-1
cdr3_aa: CASSGGLSTMDNSPLHF
cdr3_nt: TGTGCCAGCAGTGGGGGGCTCTCGACTATGGATAATTCACCCCTCCACTTT

clone_size: once
d_call: -
j_call: TRBJ1-5
v_call: TRBV19
cdr3_aa: CASSIIAGSNQPQHF
cdr3_nt: TGTGCCAGTAGTATTATAGCAGGGTCGAATCAGCCCCAGCATTTT

clone_size: -
d_call: -
j_call: TRBJ2-4
v_call: TRBV9
cdr3_aa: CASSTYSGAKNIQYF
cdr3_nt: TGTGCCAGCAGCACCTACTCAGGGGCCAAAAACATTCAGTACTTC

clone_size: -
d_call: -
j_call: TRBJ1-2
v_call: TRBV28
cdr3_aa: CATSGTLNYGYTF
cdr3_nt: TGTGCCACTAGTGGCACACTTAACTATGGCTACACCTTC

clone_size: -
d_call: TRBD2
j_call: TRBJ2-3
v_call: TRBV6-5
cdr3_aa: CASSLAGITDTQYF
cdr3_nt: TGTGCCAGCAGCCTAGCGGGGATCACAGATACGCAGTATTTT

clone_size: few
d_call: TRBD1
j_call: TRBJ2-3
v_call: TRBV18
cdr3_aa: CASANRDRGTDTQYF
cdr3_nt: TGTGCCAGCGCAAACCGGGACAGGGGAACAGATACGCAGTATTTT

clone_size: -
d_call: -
j_call: TRBJ1-1
v_call: TRBV7-3
cdr3_aa: CASSPRGVTEAFF
cdr3_nt: TGTGCCAGCAGCCCCCGCGGGGTCACTGAAGCTTTCTTT

clone_size: -
d_call: -
j_call: TRBJ2-3
v_call: TRBV9
cdr3_aa: CASSEYDRIRSGQRSKDTQYF
cdr3_nt: TGTGCCAGCAGCGAGTACGATCGGATACGGTCAGGGCAGAGGTCGAAGGATACGCAGTATTTT

clone_size: -
d_call: TRBD1
j_call: TRBJ2-7
v_call: TRBV5-1
cdr3_aa: CASSTSGQSYEQYF
cdr3_nt: TGCGCCAGCAGCACTTCGGGACAGTCCTACGAGCAGTACTTC

clone_size: -
d_call: -
j_call: TRBJ2-5
v_call: TRBV20-1
cdr3_aa: CSATIGKTQYF
cdr3_nt: TGCAGTGCTACCATTGGGAAGACCCAGTACTTC

clone_size: -
d_call: TRBD1
j_call: TRBJ1-5
v_call: TRBV10-3
cdr3_aa: CAISGTGNQPQHF
cdr3_nt: TGTGCCATCAGTGGGACAGGGAATCAGCCCCAGCATTTT

clone_size: few
d_call: TRBD2
j_call: TRBJ2-1
v_call: TRBV18
cdr3_aa: CASSLLAGEVNEQFF
cdr3_nt: TGTGCCAGCTCACTACTAGCGGGGGAGGTAAATGAGCAGTTCTTC

clone_size: -
d_call: TRBD1
j_call: TRBJ2-3
v_call: TRBV10-3
cdr3_aa: CAISEVTGEADTQYF
cdr3_nt: TGTGCCATCAGTGAGGTGACAGGGGAGGCAGATACGCAGTATTTT

clone_size: -
d_call: TRBD1
j_call: TRBJ1-2
v_call: TRBV4-3
cdr3_aa: CASSQDWTGHGYTF
cdr3_nt: TGCGCCAGCAGCCAAGATTGGACAGGGCATGGCTACACCTTC

clone_size: once
d_call: -
j_call: TRBJ2-1
v_call: TRBV7-2
cdr3_aa: CASSLTRSSYNEQFF
cdr3_nt: TGTGCCAGCAGCTTGACTCGGAGCTCCTACAATGAGCAGTTCTTC

clone_size: -
d_call: -
j_call: TRBJ1-1
v_call: TRBV7-2
cdr3_aa: CASSFTGYPNTEAFF
cdr3_nt: TGTGCCAGCAGCTTTACGGGTTACCCGAACACTGAAGCTTTCTTT

clone_size: -
d_call: TRBD1
j_call: TRBJ1-2
v_call: TRBV9
cdr3_aa: CASSVGAGQGAHGYTF
cdr3_nt: TGTGCCAGCAGCGTAGGGGCGGGACAGGGGGCCCATGGCTACACCTTC

clone_size: -
d_call: TRBD1
j_call: TRBJ2-7
v_call: TRBV7-3
cdr3_aa: CASSLQAPGQLYEQYF
cdr3_nt: TGTGCCAGCAGCTTACAGGCGCCGGGACAGCTCTACGAGCAGTACTTC